This T cell receptor (beta chain) was obtained from a study of T cell repertoires in cytomegalovirus infection. The wider study: HLA-C-restricted CMV epitopes, recently identified, and well-studied HLA-B-restricted ones were used by the study. Public TCR beta signature analysis indicated the presence of both CMV infection and matching HLA type.

Germline CDR1 and CDR2: SEHNR and FQNEAQ (reference sequence). Trimming removed 7 bases from V and 2 bases from J, with 15 bases in between. This CDR3 is built from 14 residues. One entry per CDR3 protein, called by TCRdb with MiXCR from the reads. The repertoire includes a few hundred thousand distinct CDR3 sequences, around 40% of them detected once, and around 46% sits in the top ten. The study, taken as a whole, reports: The response measured ex vivo was dominated by TCR beta clonotypes (HLA-C-restricted and CMV-specific).

In the case of this clonotype: The antigen is not known.

The sample consisted of cultured PBMCs, taken from culture after CMV antigen stimulation. The chain combines TRBV7-9 with TRBJ2-7; D is perhaps TRBD1 (5 bases). The receptor was derived from a human donor in good health (CMV status not recorded). Some clones in this sample may be carry-over from other donors' samples. The CDR3 DNA reads as TGTGCCAGCAACCTCGCCGACAGCCCCTACGAGCAGTACTTC. Its protein product is CASNLADSPYEQYF.